This T cell receptor (beta chain) was recorded in a study of OX40 agonist ivuxolimab in advanced cancers. Across the whole study: Subjects had a mean age of about 61 years, with a range of about 23 to 79; more than 70% were male. Of the participants, around 39% had some prior anti-PD-1, anti-PD-L1 or anti-CTLA-4 therapy, which was allowed. General study findings and limits: Expanded peripheral T cells had an undetermined antigen specificity.

On this clone: Its antigen is as yet unknown.

This table comes from immunoSEQ multiplex PCR, and its TCRdb copy is limited to in-frame clones, with some not included. The repertoire holds 90,000 or so clones, with more than 85% as singletons. The CDR3 length is 17 residues. Baseline was the first blood sampling point, followed by cycle 4 day 1 and cycle 7 day 1. This clonotype was sampled from an adult with an advanced solid tumor such as melanoma, head and neck, liver or kidney cancer. Sequenced here: CD4+ or CD8+ T cells sorted from blood, sampled in a trial of the OX40 agonist ivuxolimab. The gene calls are TRBV21-1 and TRBJ1-3. TRBV21-1 is flagged as a pseudogene. The CDR3 sequence is CASSGRVGKSAGNTIYF. For the CDR3, the DNA is TGTGCCAGCAGCGGTCGTGTGGGGAAGTCGGCTGGAAACACCATATATTTT.